This T cell receptor (beta chain) stems from a study of radiotherapy plus CTLA-4 blockade in lung cancer. V dropped 5 bases and J dropped 10; count of bases not matched to a gene: 14. This CDR3 comprises 15 residues. CDR1 and CDR2 from the germline V gene are MDHEN and SYDVKM. Enrolled patients, whose metastatic non-small-cell lung cancer was chemo-refractory, received focal radiation plus CTLA-4 blockade with ipilimumab. Points from the study as a whole: Clones derived from tumor TCRs expanded in blood after radiotherapy plus ipilimumab.

TCRdb's table, derived via immunoSEQ multiplex PCR, lists solely in-frame clones and lacks some. The repertoire has about 110,000 clones, 70% to 90% of them found once; the top ten carry less than 2.5%. Of note for this clone: Its antigen is as yet unknown.

The chain employs TRBV28 and TRBJ2-1; 7 nucleotides line up with TRBD1. The material was peripheral blood, obtained from a patient treated with radiotherapy plus ipilimumab. The sequence was obtained from a human donor with non-small cell lung cancer that progressed on radiotherapy plus ipilimumab. Some clones in this sample may be carry-over from other donors' samples. The chain's CDR3 is CASSPTGALRGEQFF. CDR3 coding DNA: TGTGCCAGCAGTCCCACAGGGGCGCTACGCGGGGAGCAGTTCTTC.